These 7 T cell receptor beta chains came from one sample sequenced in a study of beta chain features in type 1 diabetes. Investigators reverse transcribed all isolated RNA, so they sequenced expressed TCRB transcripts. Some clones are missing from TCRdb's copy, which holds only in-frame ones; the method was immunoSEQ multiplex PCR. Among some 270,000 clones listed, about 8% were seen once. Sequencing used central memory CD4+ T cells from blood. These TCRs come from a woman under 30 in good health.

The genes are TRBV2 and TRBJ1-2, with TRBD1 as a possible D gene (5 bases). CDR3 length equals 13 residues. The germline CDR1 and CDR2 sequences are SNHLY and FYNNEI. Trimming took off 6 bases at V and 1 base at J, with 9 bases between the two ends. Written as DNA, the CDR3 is TGTGCCAGCAGCACTGACAGTAACTATGGCTACACCTTC. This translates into CASSTDSNYGYTF.

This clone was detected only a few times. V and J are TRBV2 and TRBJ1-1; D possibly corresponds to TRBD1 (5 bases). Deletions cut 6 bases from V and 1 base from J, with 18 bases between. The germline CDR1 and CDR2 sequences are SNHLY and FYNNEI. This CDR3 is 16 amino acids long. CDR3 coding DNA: TGTGCCAGCAGCTCCTACATGGTTGGGGCGAACACTGAAGCTTTCTTT. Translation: CASSSYMVGANTEAFF.

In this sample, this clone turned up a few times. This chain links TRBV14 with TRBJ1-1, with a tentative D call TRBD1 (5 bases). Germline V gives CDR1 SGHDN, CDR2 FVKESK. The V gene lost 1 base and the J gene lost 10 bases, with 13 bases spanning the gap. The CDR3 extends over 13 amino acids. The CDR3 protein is CASSQGRRGVAFF. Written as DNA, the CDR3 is TGTGCCAGCAGCCAAGGGAGAAGGGGAGTAGCTTTCTTT. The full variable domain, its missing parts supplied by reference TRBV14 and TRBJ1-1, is EAGVTQFPSHSVIEKGQTVTLRCDPISGHDNLYWYRRVMGKEIKFLLHFVKESKQDESGMPNNRFLAERTGGTYSTLKVQPAELEDSGVYFCASSQGRRGVAFFGQGTRLTVV.

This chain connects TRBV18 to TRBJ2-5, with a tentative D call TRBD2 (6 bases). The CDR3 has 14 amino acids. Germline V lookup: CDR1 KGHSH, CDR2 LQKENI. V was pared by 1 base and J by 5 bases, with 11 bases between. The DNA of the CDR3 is TGTGCCAGCTCACCACTCGAACGGGGGGAGACCCAGTACTTC. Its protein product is CASSPLERGETQYF.

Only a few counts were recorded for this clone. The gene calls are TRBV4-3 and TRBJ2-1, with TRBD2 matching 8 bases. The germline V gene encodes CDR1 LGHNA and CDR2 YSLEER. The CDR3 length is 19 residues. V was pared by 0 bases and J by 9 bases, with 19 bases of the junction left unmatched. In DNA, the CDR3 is TGCGCCAGCAGCCAAGAGGGCGGGAGGCCCTCCTACGACGCTTCTGAGCAGTTCTTC. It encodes CASSQEGGRPSYDASEQFF.

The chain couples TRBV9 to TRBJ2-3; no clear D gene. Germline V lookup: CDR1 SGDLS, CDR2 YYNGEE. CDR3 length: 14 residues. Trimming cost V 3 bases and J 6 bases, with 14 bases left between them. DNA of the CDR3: TGTGCCAGCAGCGCCCATAGCAATGAGGATACGCAGTATTTT. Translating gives CASSAHSNEDTQYF.

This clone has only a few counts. Here the CDR3 DNA reads TGTGCTATGAGGGACCCCCAGCCCCAGCATTTT. This gives the protein CAMRDPQPQHF. This chain uses TRBV12-5 with TRBJ1-5; perhaps TRBD1 as D (5 bases). The CDR3 runs 11 residues. V was pared by 10 bases and J by 7 bases, with 11 bases between. Germline CDR1 LGHNT, CDR2 FRNRAP.